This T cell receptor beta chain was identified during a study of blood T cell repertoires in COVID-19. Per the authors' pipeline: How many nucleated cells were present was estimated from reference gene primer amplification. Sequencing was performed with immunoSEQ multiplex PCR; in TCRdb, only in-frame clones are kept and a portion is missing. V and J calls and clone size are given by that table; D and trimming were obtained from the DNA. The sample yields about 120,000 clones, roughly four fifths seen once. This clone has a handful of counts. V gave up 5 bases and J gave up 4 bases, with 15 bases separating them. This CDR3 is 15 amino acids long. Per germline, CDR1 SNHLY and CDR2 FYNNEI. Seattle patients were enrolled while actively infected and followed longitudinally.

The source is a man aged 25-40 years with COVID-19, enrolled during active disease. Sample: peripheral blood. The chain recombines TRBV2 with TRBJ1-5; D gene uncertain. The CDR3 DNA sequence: TGTGCCAGCAGTAAATGGGTATCGAGGAATCAGCCCCAGCATTTT. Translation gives CASSKWVSRNQPQHF.